What follows are 28 T cell receptor beta chains derived from one specimen sequenced in a study of blood T cell repertoires in COVID-19 (dated by TCRdb to about 2020). Libraries were built with the immunoSEQ multiplex PCR assay. This is the immuneACCESS table as TCRdb keeps it, with only in-frame sequences that have V and J called. A part of the clones is gone; compared with another copy, unresolved V genes explain less than half, and the rest is unexplained. This sample comprises about 98,000 clones, roughly 86% of them detected only once. Approximately 10% of the sample rests with the top ten. Sequencing input: peripheral blood. These receptors originate from a man aged 50 or older with acute or convalescent COVID-19.

The chain joins TRBV11-2 to TRBJ2-1; D is unclear. Germline CDR1 is SGHAT and CDR2 is FQNNGV. V was clipped by 4 bases and J by 6 bases, with 7 bases between them. The length of the CDR3 is 12 residues. The CDR3 reads CASSSLFNEQFF. The CDR3 bases are TGTGCCAGCAGCTCCCTATTCAATGAGCAGTTCTTC.

This clone was counted a single time. The CDR3 loop reads CAISEPGGWTTEAFF. CDR3 nucleotide sequence: TGTGCCATCAGTGAGCCGGGGGGGTGGACCACTGAAGCTTTCTTT. V gene TRBV10-3 combines with J gene TRBJ1-1; tentative D call: TRBD1 (5 bases). Looked up from germline, CDR1 is ENHRY and CDR2 is SYGVKD. This CDR3 comprises 15 residues. Trimming left V 2 bases short and J 4 bases short, with 14 bases between.

DNA of the CDR3: TGTGCCAGCAGTGGGACTAGCGGATCGAACACCGGGGAGCTGTTTTTT. It yields the protein CASSGTSGSNTGELFF. The chain has TRBV2 and TRBJ2-2, with 10 bases matching TRBD2. The CDR3 spans 16 residues. Germline V gene lookup returns CDR1 SNHLY and CDR2 FYNNEI. Losses at the gene ends were 4 bases for V and 0 bases for J; bases not matched to a gene: 2.

The chain is built from TRBV5-6 and TRBJ2-1, with 12 bases aligning to TRBD2. The CDR3 consists of 19 residues. Germline V gives CDR1 SGHDT, CDR2 YYEEEE. V lost 2 bases to trimming and J lost 5 bases; unmatched junction nucleotides: 14. As DNA, the CDR3 is TGTGCCAGCAGCTTTATCCCCCTCACTAGCGGGAGGTTCCACAATGAGCAGTTCTTC. Protein sequence: CASSFIPLTSGRFHNEQFF.

The chain carries TRBV2 and TRBJ1-5; TRBD1 agrees at 9 bases. After removal of 5 bases from V and 1 base from J, the junction contained 6 bases not matched to a gene. The CDR3 extends over 16 amino acids. Germline lookup yields CDR1 SNHLY and CDR2 FYNNEI. CDR3 in amino acids: CASSLQGAGSNQPQHF. The CDR3, as DNA: TGTGCCAGCAGTCTACAGGGGGCCGGGAGCAATCAGCCCCAGCATTTT.

The chain couples TRBV19 to TRBJ2-3; TRBD2 matches at 9 bases. The CDR3 length is 14 residues. Losses at the gene ends were 10 bases for V and 7 bases for J; bases not matched to a gene: 12. The germline V gene has CDR1 LNHDA and CDR2 SQIVND (reference sequence). This CDR3 is CATSSGVGLYTQYF. The CDR3 bases are TGTGCCACTTCTAGCGGGGTGGGCTTATATACGCAGTATTTT. The variable domain in full, completed from reference TRBV19 and TRBJ2-3, reads DGGITQSPKYLFRKEGQNVTLSCEQNLNHDAMYWYRQDPGQGLRLIYYSQIVNDFQKGDIAEGYSVSREKKESFPLTVTSAQKNPTAFYLCATSSGVGLYTQYFGPGTRLTVL.

The chain combines TRBV11-3 with TRBJ1-1, with D unresolved. V was clipped by 3 bases and J by 5 bases, with 10 bases between them. The CDR3 covers 13 residues. The germline gives CDR1 SGHNT, CDR2 YENEEA. The CDR3 region has the DNA TGTGCCAGCAGCTTCGGAGATCGGACTGAAGCTTTCTTT. Translating it yields CASSFGDRTEAFF. Full variable domain (rest looked up from reference TRBV11-3 and TRBJ1-1): EAGVVQSPRYKIIEKKQPVAFWCNPISGHNTLYWYLQNLGQGPELLIRYENEEAVDDSQLPKDRFSAERLKGVDSTLKIQPAELGDSAVYLCASSFGDRTEAFFGQGTRLTVV.

J is TRBJ1-4 and V is TRBV28, with unresolved D. Trimming stripped 4 bases from V and 2 bases from J, with 11 bases between. This CDR3 has 15 amino acids. CDR1 MDHEN and CDR2 SYDVKM come from the germline V gene. The CDR3 DNA sequence: TGTGCCAGCAGTTCCTCTAAACGGACTAATGAAAAACTGTTTTTT. This gives the protein CASSSSKRTNEKLFF.

The rearrangement joins TRBV5-8 to TRBJ2-2, with 14 positions matching TRBD2. The CDR3 covers 18 residues. Germline loops: CDR1 SGHTS, CDR2 YDEGEE. The ends lost 6 bases at V and 4 bases at J; junction bases unmatched: 11. The CDR3 here is CASNTPGLAGVLTGELFF. CDR3 coding DNA: TGTGCCAGCAACACACCGGGACTAGCGGGAGTGCTCACCGGGGAGCTGTTTTTT.

This rearrangement joins TRBV7-8 to TRBJ1-5, with a possible D match to TRBD1 (5 bases). The CDR3 covers 13 residues. Per the germline V gene, CDR1 is SGHVS and CDR2 is FQNEAQ. Trimming took off 5 bases at V and 5 bases at J, with 10 bases between the two ends. CDR3 DNA: TGTGCCAGCAGCCCCTGGGGGGATCAGCCCCAGCATTTT. It is translated as CASSPWGDQPQHF.

The chain's CDR3 is CASSPAGDGYTF. DNA of the CDR3: TGTGCCAGCAGCCCAGCAGGGGATGGCTACACCTTC. V gene TRBV7-2 combines with J gene TRBJ1-2; maybe TRBD1 (6 bases). Germline V CDR1 and CDR2: SGHTA, FQGNSA. CDR3 length: 12 residues. Trimming cost V 5 bases and J 6 bases, with 10 bases left between them.

The chain uses TRBV5-4 and TRBJ2-1; TRBD1 matches 7 bases. This CDR3 is 14 amino acids long. Germline V CDR1 and CDR2: SGHNT, YYREEE (reference sequence). V lost 4 bases, J lost 7 bases, and 8 bases stayed unmatched. The chain's CDR3 is CASSGWDSLNEQFF. As DNA, the CDR3 is TGTGCCAGCAGCGGGTGGGACAGCCTTAATGAGCAGTTCTTC. Complete variable domain (other parts from reference TRBV5-4 and TRBJ2-1): ETGVTQSPTHLIKTRGQQVTLRCSSQSGHNTVSWYQQALGQGPQFIFQYYREEENGRGNFPPRFSGLQFPNYSSELNVNALELDDSALYLCASSGWDSLNEQFFGPGTRLTVL.

The chain links TRBV29-1 to TRBJ2-7; possible D gene TRBD2, 6 bases. Germline CDR1 SQVTM, CDR2 ANQGSEA. V lost 8 bases and J 4 bases, leaving 12 bases between the germline ends. This CDR3 is built from 11 residues. Here the CDR3 reads CSCGKGYEQYF. CDR3 nucleotide sequence: TGCAGCTGCGGGAAGGGTTACGAGCAGTACTTC.

The V call is TRBV24-1, the J call TRBJ1-2; 8 positions match TRBD1. Germline V lookup: CDR1 KGHDR, CDR2 SFDVKD. Unmatched junction bases numbered 21, after V lost 9 bases and J lost 1 base. The CDR3 loop spans 19 amino acids. This chain's CDR3 is CATPSPPDRGYLINYGYTF. The CDR3 bases are TGTGCCACCCCATCCCCCCCCGACAGGGGATATTTAATTAACTATGGCTACACCTTC.

The chain recombines TRBV5-1 with TRBJ2-3, with 9 bases identical to TRBD1. The CDR3 has 16 residues. Germline loops: CDR1 SGHRS, CDR2 YFSETQ. J gave up 0 bases and V 0 bases, and 2 bases lay outside the gene matches. The CDR3 is CASSLGGQGSTDTQYF. CDR3 in DNA: TGCGCCAGCAGCTTGGGGGGACAGGGCAGCACAGATACGCAGTATTTT. Full variable domain (outside the CDR3, taken from reference TRBV5-1 and TRBJ2-3): KAGVTQTPRYLIKTRGQQVTLSCSPISGHRSVSWYQQTPGQGLQFLFEYFSETQRNKGNFPGRFSGRQFSNSRSEMNVSTLELGDSALYLCASSLGGQGSTDTQYFGPGTRLTVL.

V gene TRBV3-1 (or the pseudogene TRBV3-2) combines with J gene TRBJ2-2; 8 positions agree with TRBD2. V was pared by 4 bases and J by 1 base, with 5 bases of the junction left unmatched. Germline-derived CDR1 and CDR2 are LGHDT and YNNKEL (reference sequence). The CDR3 length is 16 residues. CDR3 DNA: TGTGCCAGCAGCCGATCGGGGGGGAGGAACACCGGGGAGCTGTTTTTT. Its protein product is CASSRSGGRNTGELFF.

CDR3 sequence reads: CASSSYRGAETQYF. The CDR3 DNA reads as TGTGCCAGCAGTTCTTACAGGGGGGCGGAGACCCAGTACTTC. This chain uses TRBV27 with TRBJ2-5; 8 bases match TRBD1. With V trimmed by 4 bases and J by 5 bases, 6 bases remained unmatched. The CDR3 has 14 amino acids. The germline V gene encodes CDR1 MNHEY and CDR2 SMNVEV (reference sequence).

The chain couples TRBV25-1 to TRBJ1-4, with no clear D. Germline V CDR1 and CDR2: MGHDK, SYGVNS. The CDR3 consists of 11 residues. V was shortened by 10 bases and J by 8 bases, with 11 bases between the two germline ends. The CDR3 nucleotides read TGTGCCACGCGAAACGTCGAAAAACTGTTTTTT. Protein sequence: CATRNVEKLFF.

This clone was recorded once. This chain uses TRBV7-9 with TRBJ2-1, with TRBD2 as a possible D gene (5 bases). The germline CDR1 and CDR2 sequences are SEHNR and FQNEAQ (reference sequence). V lost 2 bases, J lost 8 bases, and 10 bases lay in between. The CDR3 has 13 amino acids. The CDR3 sequence is CASSLSGLDEQFF. The CDR3 DNA sequence: TGTGCCAGCAGCTTATCTGGACTGGATGAGCAGTTCTTC. Full variable domain (rest looked up from reference TRBV7-9 and TRBJ2-1): DTGVSQNPRHKITKRGQNVTFRCDPISEHNRLYWYRQTLGQGPEFLTYFQNEAQLEKSRLLSDRFSAERPKGSFSTLEIQRTEQGDSAMYLCASSLSGLDEQFFGPGTRLTVL.

This clone appeared once. The chain carries TRBV7-9 and TRBJ2-1; D is possibly TRBD2 (6 bases). The germline CDR1 and CDR2 sequences are SEHNR and FQNEAQ (reference sequence). This CDR3 contains 15 residues. V was pared by 5 bases and J by 7 bases, with 18 bases between. CDR3 sequence: CASSEGGLATNEQFF. The CDR3 DNA sequence: TGTGCCAGCAGCGAGGGAGGCCTAGCGACAAATGAGCAGTTCTTC.

The chain uses TRBV4-1 and TRBJ1-4; no reliable D call. CDR3 length: 14 residues. The germline gives CDR1 MGHRA, CDR2 YSYEKL. Trimming took 8 bases from V and 3 from J, leaving 13 bases between them. CDR3 protein: CASATTAPNEKLFF. The CDR3 nucleotides are TGCGCCAGCGCGACCACAGCTCCTAATGAAAAACTGTTTTTT.

The chain joins TRBV7-6 to TRBJ1-4, with D possibly matching TRBD1 (5 bases). Germline-derived CDR1 and CDR2 are SGHVS and FNYEAQ. The ends were cut back, 1 base at V and 7 bases at J, with 13 bases in the middle. CDR3 length: 15 residues. DNA of the CDR3: TGTGCCAGCAGCTTAGAGGCAGGGAGGAGTGAAAAACTGTTTTTT. Translated: CASSLEAGRSEKLFF.

The chain couples TRBV9 to TRBJ2-3; D is unresolved. This CDR3 contains 14 residues. Germline V gene lookup returns CDR1 SGDLS and CDR2 YYNGEE. Trimming removed 4 bases from V and 1 base from J, with 10 bases in between. The CDR3 spells CASSSISGTDTQYF. Written as DNA, the CDR3 is TGTGCCAGCAGCTCGATTTCGGGCACAGATACGCAGTATTTT.

This clone was detected only once. The V gene is TRBV11-2, the J gene TRBJ2-5, with 14 nucleotides matching TRBD2. The germline CDR1 and CDR2 sequences are SGHAT and FQNNGV. Unmatched junction bases numbered 6, after V lost 1 base and J lost 5 bases. This CDR3 region has 17 residues. This CDR3 reads CASSLGGLAGASETQYF. The CDR3 DNA reads TGTGCCAGCAGCTTAGGGGGACTAGCGGGAGCCAGCGAGACCCAGTACTTC.

The chain uses TRBV29-1 and TRBJ2-5, with 10 bases matching TRBD2. Germline CDR1 and CDR2: SQVTM and ANQGSEA. CDR3 length equals 14 residues. V gave up 1 base and J gave up 4 bases; unmatched junction bases: 3. This chain's CDR3 is CSVEASGSRETQYF. The CDR3 nucleotides are TGCAGCGTTGAAGCTAGCGGGAGCCGAGAGACCCAGTACTTC.

The DNA of the CDR3 is TGTGCCAGCAGTTCCGGGACTAGCGGGACTCGGCAGTTCTTC. This translates into CASSSGTSGTRQFF. This chain connects TRBV14 to TRBJ2-1; 13 bases agree with TRBD2. Germline loops: CDR1 SGHDN, CDR2 FVKESK. The V segment lost 6 bases and the J segment 12 bases; nucleotides outside the gene matches: 8. The CDR3 is made up of 14 amino acids. The entire variable domain, with the rest obtained from reference TRBV14 and TRBJ2-1, is as follows: EAGVTQFPSHSVIEKGQTVTLRCDPISGHDNLYWYRRVMGKEIKFLLHFVKESKQDESGMPNNRFLAERTGGTYSTLKVQPAELEDSGVYFCASSSGTSGTRQFFGPGTRLTVL.

The chain employs TRBV5-5 and TRBJ2-2, with 10 bases aligning to TRBD2. The ends lost 3 bases at V and 2 bases at J; junction bases unmatched: 4. Germline V lookup: CDR1 SGHKS, CDR2 YYEKEE (reference sequence). The length of the CDR3 is 16 residues. CDR3 DNA sequence: TGTGCCAGCAGCTCGGTAGCGGGGGGAAACACCGGGGAGCTGTTTTTT. Amino acid sequence: CASSSVAGGNTGELFF.

V and J are TRBV7-9 and TRBJ2-1; 7 bases are shared with TRBD2. The V segment lost 1 base and the J segment 4 bases; nucleotides outside the gene matches: 10. Germline V gene data show CDR1 as SEHNR and CDR2 as FQNEAQ (reference sequence). The CDR3 sequence is 17 residues long. The CDR3 is CASSLVGGSPGYNEQFF. In DNA, the CDR3 is TGTGCCAGCAGCTTAGTAGGCGGGAGTCCCGGGTACAATGAGCAGTTCTTC.